The 29 T cell receptor beta chains given below trace back to one sample, sequenced in a study of beta chain features in type 1 diabetes. Study-level results: TCRB CDR3s from Type 1 diabetes patients were moderately but significantly shorter in all four CD4+ subsets.

Isolated RNA was reverse transcribed in full, so expressed TCRB transcripts were sequenced. The assay was immunoSEQ multiplex PCR, and TCRdb's table has in-frame clones only and misses some. The sample has about 710,000 clones, 11% to 15% seen once. Their specific antigens are unknown. The sequenced sample consisted of naive CD4+ T cells from blood. The receptors come from a man in his late teens or twenties with type 1 diabetes.

This clone has a handful of counts. The chain joins TRBV2 to TRBJ1-4; 8 bases agree with TRBD1. Germline-derived CDR1 and CDR2 are SNHLY and FYNNEI. This CDR3 is 14 amino acids long. Trimming removed 6 bases from V and 7 bases from J; junction bases left unmatched: 7. The CDR3 region has the DNA TGTGCCAGCAGGGGTGACAGGGGAGGTGAAAAACTGTTTTTT. The encoded protein is CASRGDRGGEKLFF.

This rearrangement joins TRBV10-2 to TRBJ2-3; D is unclear. The V gene's germline CDR1 is WSHSY and CDR2 SAAADI. V gave up 0 bases and J gave up 8 bases, with 9 bases separating them. The CDR3 contains 13 residues. The CDR3 DNA reads TGCGCCAGCAGTGAGTCCTTGGCCGGTACGCAGTATTTT. This gives the protein CASSESLAGTQYF.

This chain joins TRBV29-1 and TRBJ2-5; no reliable D call. V dropped 6 bases and J dropped 4 bases, with 9 bases sitting between them. The CDR3 has 11 amino acids. Germline loops: CDR1 SQVTM, CDR2 ANQGSEA. CDR3: CSVRWGETQYF. DNA of the CDR3: TGCAGCGTGCGGTGGGGAGAGACCCAGTACTTC.

V is TRBV5-1 and J is TRBJ1-4; 9 bases line up with TRBD1. Germline lookup yields CDR1 SGHRS and CDR2 YFSETQ. V lost 0 bases to trimming and J lost 8 bases; unmatched junction nucleotides: 5. The CDR3 is made up of 15 amino acids. The CDR3 spells CASSLETGGGEKLFF. The CDR3 DNA follows: TGCGCCAGCAGCTTGGAGACAGGGGGTGGAGAAAAACTGTTTTTT.

This clone was picked up one time. This chain joins TRBV7-9 and TRBJ2-7; maybe TRBD1 (5 bases). The germline V gene encodes CDR1 SEHNR and CDR2 FQNEAQ (reference sequence). The CDR3 is 13 residues long. The germline V and J ends were trimmed by 5 bases and 3 bases, with 11 bases remaining between them. The CDR3 DNA follows: TGTGCCAGCAGCCCCCAGGGAATCTACGAGCAGTACTTC. Protein: CASSPQGIYEQYF.

This clone occurred a few times. This chain links TRBV25-1 with TRBJ2-3; D unresolved. The germline V and J ends were trimmed by 5 bases and 1 base, with 7 bases remaining between them. This CDR3 is 13 amino acids long. Per the germline V gene, CDR1 is MGHDK and CDR2 is SYGVNS. CDR3: CASSNTGTDTQYF. CDR3 nucleotide sequence: TGTGCCAGCAGTAACACAGGCACAGATACGCAGTATTTT.

This clone occurred a few times. Other DNA sequences in this specimen translate into the identical CDR3. The rearrangement joins TRBV7-2 to TRBJ2-7, with 8 bases aligning to TRBD1. After removal of 5 bases from V and 2 bases from J, the junction contained 2 bases not matched to a gene. Per the germline V gene, CDR1 is SGHTA and CDR2 is FQGNSA. This CDR3 spans 13 amino acids. The CDR3 reads CASSPDRAYEQYF. The CDR3 DNA follows: TGTGCCAGCAGCCCGGACAGGGCCTACGAGCAGTACTTC.

This clone occurred a few times. The chain links TRBV21-1 to TRBJ1-5. TRBV21-1 is annotated as a pseudogene. The CDR3 is 16 residues long. CDR3 amino acids: CASSKARTVGNQPQHF. The CDR3 DNA sequence: TGTGCCAGCAGCAAAGCGCGGACGGTGGGGAATCAGCCCCAGCATTTT.

This clone came up a few times. This chain connects TRBV5-1 to TRBJ2-2, with TRBD1 as a possible D gene (5 bases). The germline V and J ends were trimmed by 4 bases and 4 bases, with 8 bases remaining between them. CDR3 size: 13 residues. Looked up from germline, CDR1 is SGHRS and CDR2 is YFSETQ. CDR3 DNA: TGCGCCAGCAGCGCGACAGTCACCGGGGAGCTGTTTTTT. Its translation: CASSATVTGELFF.

A remark on this clone: Other DNA sequences in this specimen translate into the identical CDR3. As DNA, the CDR3 is TGTGCCTGGAGGGGACAGTTTAACACTGAAGCTTTCTTT. This translates into CAWRGQFNTEAFF. V gene TRBV30 combines with J gene TRBJ1-1; the match to TRBD1 covers 7 bases. The trim removed 3 bases at V and 2 bases at J, leaving 3 bases unmatched. Germline CDR1 and CDR2: GTSNPN and SVGIG (reference sequence). The CDR3 is made up of 13 amino acids. The complete variable domain, with remaining parts taken from reference TRBV30 and TRBJ1-1, reads SQTIHQWPATLVQPVGSPLSLECTVEGTSNPNLYWYRQAAGRGLQLLFYSVGIGQISSEVPQNLSASRPQDRQFILSSKKLLLSDSGFYLCAWRGQFNTEAFFGQGTRLTVV.

The genes are TRBV27 and TRBJ1-2; no firm D call. V lost 11 bases and J lost 5, with 12 bases in between. The germline CDR1 and CDR2 sequences are MNHEY and SMNVEV (reference sequence). The CDR3 extends over 11 amino acids. CDR3 sequence reads: CAPPRSYGYTF. The CDR3 region has the DNA TGTGCCCCTCCCAGGAGTTATGGCTACACCTTC.

This clone was recorded a few times. The CDR3 spells CASSSQGQAYEQYF. In DNA form, the CDR3 reads TGTGCCAGTAGTTCGCAGGGTCAAGCCTACGAGCAGTACTTC. This chain links TRBV19 with TRBJ2-7; weak D call: TRBD1 (5 bases). Trimming took 5 bases from V and 2 from J, leaving 13 bases between them. The CDR3 has 14 residues. CDR1 and CDR2 from the germline V gene are LNHDA and SQIVND (reference sequence).

As for this clone: Additional DNA sequences in this sample encode the identical CDR3. The J gene is TRBJ2-5, the V gene TRBV2, with a possible D match to TRBD2 (5 bases). Germline CDR1 is SNHLY and CDR2 is FYNNEI. This CDR3 has 13 residues. Trimming pared 5 bases from V and 4 bases from J, leaving 11 bases between. The CDR3: CASSPREGETQYF. The DNA of the CDR3 is TGTGCCAGCAGTCCCCGTGAGGGAGAGACCCAGTACTTC. Filled out from reference TRBV2 and TRBJ2-5, the complete variable domain reads EPEVTQTPSHQVTQMGQEVILRCVPISNHLYFYWYRQILGQKVEFLVSFYNNEISEKSEIFDDQFSVERPDGSNFTLKIRSTKLEDSAMYFCASSPREGETQYFGPGTRLLVL.

This clone has only a few counts. This chain uses TRBV7-2 with TRBJ2-5, with D possibly matching TRBD2 (6 bases). Germline V gene sequence: CDR1 SGHTA, CDR2 FQGNSA. Deletions cut 4 bases from V and 5 bases from J, with 14 bases between. CDR3 length equals 14 residues. The CDR3 DNA follows: TGTGCCAGCAGCTCCGGGACTGTCCGCGAGACCCAGTACTTC. Its protein product is CASSSGTVRETQYF.

The gene calls are TRBV6-5 and TRBJ2-3; TRBD2 matches at 10 bases. The germline V gene has CDR1 MNHEY and CDR2 SVGAGI. V lost 6 bases and J lost 4; bases outside the gene matches: 7. This CDR3 region has 15 residues. CDR3 region: CASRLGLAGADTQYF. The CDR3 nucleotides are TGTGCCAGCAGATTGGGTCTAGCGGGGGCAGATACGCAGTATTTT.

V and J are TRBV6-4 and TRBJ1-1; D perhaps matches TRBD1 (6 bases). This CDR3 contains 12 residues. The germline V gene has CDR1 MRHNA and CDR2 SNTAGT. Trimming shortened V by 9 bases and J by 7 bases, and 15 bases separated the two germline ends. In DNA form, the CDR3 reads TGTGCCAGACGGACGGGGACAAGTGAAGCTTTCTTT. It codes for CARRTGTSEAFF.

The V gene is TRBV2, the J gene TRBJ1-5, with D unclear. Germline values: CDR1 SNHLY, CDR2 FYNNEI. The CDR3 runs 12 residues. V was shortened by 8 bases and J by 3 bases, with 8 bases between the two germline ends. CDR3 nucleotides: TGTGCCAGCCACAACGACAATCAGCCCCAGCATTTT. As protein: CASHNDNQPQHF.

The chain is built from TRBV29-1 and TRBJ1-1; D remains unclear. Germline assignment: CDR1 SQVTM and CDR2 ANQGSEA. V was pared by 6 bases and J by 5 bases, with 13 bases between. The CDR3 is 12 amino acids. DNA for the CDR3: TGCAGCGTCGATTATGGTGGGACTGAAGCTTTCTTT. This gives the protein CSVDYGGTEAFF.

The chain is built from TRBV7-2 and TRBJ1-3; D is unclear. The germline V gene has CDR1 SGHTA and CDR2 FQGNSA. The V and J ends lost 3 bases and 0 bases respectively, with 12 bases between them. The CDR3 covers 16 residues. CDR3 residues: CASSLGKGSSGNTIYF. CDR3 sequence (DNA): TGTGCCAGCAGCTTGGGAAAAGGGAGCTCTGGAAACACCATATATTTT.

This clone was seen a single time. Other DNA sequences in this specimen translate into the identical CDR3. This rearrangement joins TRBV27 to TRBJ1-2; TRBD1 matches at 9 bases. The V segment lost 3 bases and the J segment 4 bases; nucleotides outside the gene matches: 6. Germline values: CDR1 MNHEY, CDR2 SMNVEV (reference sequence). The CDR3 contains 15 residues. In DNA, the CDR3 is TGTGCCAGCAGTTTGGGGACAGGGTTGAGCTATGGCTACACCTTC. Amino acids: CASSLGTGLSYGYTF.

This clone was recorded a few times. V and J are TRBV2 and TRBJ2-7; no clear D. CDR3 length equals 13 residues. V was clipped by 0 bases and J by 6 bases, with 9 bases between them. The germline CDR1 and CDR2 sequences are SNHLY and FYNNEI. CDR3 sequence: CASSEAGLGEQYF. In DNA form, the CDR3 reads TGTGCCAGCAGTGAAGCCGGTCTTGGCGAGCAGTACTTC.

The CDR3 sequence: CTTTGYTF. CDR3 nucleotides: TGTACCACGACGGGCTACACCTTC. The chain links TRBV28 to TRBJ1-2; no definite D call. The length of the CDR3 is 8 residues. The germline CDR1 and CDR2 sequences are MDHEN and SYDVKM.

J is TRBJ2-3 and V is TRBV29-1; 8 nucleotides agree with TRBD2. The trim removed 6 bases at V and 0 bases at J, leaving 5 bases unmatched. This CDR3 region has 14 residues. CDR1 and CDR2 (germline): SQVTM, ANQGSEA. The CDR3 sequence: CSVTGGGSTDTQYF. The CDR3 DNA reads as TGCAGCGTGACGGGAGGGGGTAGCACAGATACGCAGTATTTT.

V usage is TRBV15 and J usage is TRBJ1-2; D ambiguous. Deletions cut 0 bases from V and 2 bases from J, with 7 bases between. CDR1 LNHNV and CDR2 YYDKDF come from the germline V gene (reference sequence). The CDR3 totals 14 residues. The CDR3 region is CATSRDARNYGYTF. Written as DNA, the CDR3 is TGTGCCACCAGCAGAGATGCTAGGAACTATGGCTACACCTTC.

This clone has just a few counts. The same CDR3 also results from other DNA sequences found in this sample. The chain joins TRBV5-1 to TRBJ2-7; TRBD1 aligns across 7 bases. Germline V gives CDR1 SGHRS, CDR2 YFSETQ. Trimming cost V 3 bases and J 4 bases; bases outside gene matches: 1. The CDR3 extends over 12 amino acids. The CDR3, as DNA: TGCGCCAGCAGCTCACAGGGGTACGAGCAGTACTTC. Its translation: CASSSQGYEQYF.

In its sample, this clone was seen a few times. The chain combines TRBV5-6 with TRBJ2-5; a weak D match, TRBD1 (7 bases). V lost 5 bases, J lost 2 bases, and 13 bases lay in between. In germline, CDR1 is SGHDT, CDR2 YYEEEE. This CDR3 has 14 residues. The CDR3 DNA is TGTGCCAGCAGGCTACCAGGGGGGCAAGAGACCCAGTACTTC. Protein product: CASRLPGGQETQYF.

This chain uses TRBV7-2 with TRBJ2-5; D remains unclear. The CDR3 is 13 amino acids. The V gene's germline CDR1 is SGHTA and CDR2 FQGNSA. V shed 3 bases and J shed 1 base, with 6 bases lying between them. The CDR3 loop reads CASSFASQETQYF. CDR3 nucleotides: TGTGCCAGCAGCTTTGCTAGCCAAGAGACCCAGTACTTC.

The chain recombines TRBV5-4 with TRBJ2-1, with D possibly matching TRBD1 (6 bases). Per germline, CDR1 SGHNT and CDR2 YYREEE (reference sequence). V lost 5 bases and J 6 bases, leaving 12 bases between the germline ends. The CDR3 is 13 residues long. The CDR3 protein is CASSPGTINEQFF. As DNA, the CDR3 is TGTGCCAGCAGTCCCGGGACAATCAATGAGCAGTTCTTC.

With respect to this clone: A read error is possible here, since a much larger clone lies one base away. Other nucleotide sequences from this sample produce the same CDR3. This sequence joins TRBV7-9 and TRBJ2-7, with D unclear. Germline V gene lookup returns CDR1 SEHNR and CDR2 FQNEAQ (reference sequence). The CDR3 spans 12 residues. V lost 3 bases to trimming and J lost 0 bases, with 3 bases between them. In DNA, the CDR3 is TGTGCCAGCAGCTTTGACTCCTACGAGCAGTACTTC. Amino acid sequence: CASSFDSYEQYF.